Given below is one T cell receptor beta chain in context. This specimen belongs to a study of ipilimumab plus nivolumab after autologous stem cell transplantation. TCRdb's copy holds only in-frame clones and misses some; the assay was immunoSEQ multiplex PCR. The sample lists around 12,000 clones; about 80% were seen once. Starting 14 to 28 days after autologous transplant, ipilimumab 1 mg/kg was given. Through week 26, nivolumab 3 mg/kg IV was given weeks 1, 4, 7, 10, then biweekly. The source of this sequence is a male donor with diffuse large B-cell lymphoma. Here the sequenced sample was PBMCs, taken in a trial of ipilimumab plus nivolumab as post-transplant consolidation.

The DNA for the CDR3 is TGTGCCTGGAACCCCCTCAGAAAAGACAACCGCGAGCAGTACTTC. Protein sequence: CAWNPLRKDNREQYF. The rearrangement links TRBV30 to TRBJ2-7; D is uncertain. Trimming shortened V by 4 bases and J by 6 bases, and 22 bases separated the two germline ends. The CDR3 consists of 15 residues. CDR1 is GTSNPN, CDR2 SVGIG, per germline (reference sequence).